Presented here are 20 T cell receptor beta chains from one specimen sequenced in a study of blood T cell repertoires in COVID-19. The table came from immunoSEQ multiplex PCR; TCRdb's copy has only in-frame clones and leaves some out. In the table there are 110,000 or so clones, around 84% of which are singletons. The specimen was peripheral blood. These receptors all come from a human donor in a cohort sampled during active COVID-19.

The chain is built from TRBV12-3 or TRBV12-4 and TRBJ2-2; no clear D. The CDR3 has 13 amino acids. The V end was cut by 6 bases, the J end by 1 base, with 6 bases between. CDR3 in DNA: TGTGCCAGCAGGCCACTGAACACCGGGGAGCTGTTTTTT. Encoded protein: CASRPLNTGELFF.

This clone was picked up one time. The chain is built from TRBV6-6 and TRBJ2-1; no clear D. The CDR3 runs 13 residues. Trimming removed 0 bases from V and 11 bases from J, with 11 bases in between. Germline V lookup: CDR1 MNHNY, CDR2 SVGAGI (reference sequence). The CDR3: CASSYSDGVKQFF. CDR3 in DNA: TGTGCCAGCAGTTACTCCGATGGAGTAAAGCAGTTCTTC.

J is TRBJ2-7 and V is TRBV9, with TRBD1 matching over 8 bases. Germline V gives CDR1 SGDLS, CDR2 YYNGEE. The J segment lost 6 bases and the V segment lost 0 bases, leaving 5 bases of the junction unmatched. This CDR3 contains 14 residues. This chain's CDR3 is CASSVGTGLREQYF. The CDR3 nucleotides read TGTGCCAGCAGCGTAGGGACAGGGTTACGCGAGCAGTACTTC.

J is TRBJ2-7 and V is TRBV19; perhaps TRBD2 as D (6 bases). The CDR3 is 14 residues long. The V and J ends lost 5 bases and 5 bases respectively, with 16 bases between them. Germline loops: CDR1 LNHDA, CDR2 SQIVND (reference sequence). The CDR3: CASSPLASPHEQYF. The DNA for the CDR3 is TGTGCCAGTAGTCCCCTAGCGAGCCCTCACGAGCAGTACTTC.

The table lists this clone with a few counts. The rearrangement joins TRBV28 to TRBJ2-7, with D possibly TRBD2 on 5 matching bases. CDR3 size: 14 residues. The V end was cut by 2 bases, the J end by 4 bases, with 12 bases between. Germline values: CDR1 MDHEN, CDR2 SYDVKM. The CDR3 here is CASSLALRDYEQYF. The CDR3 DNA reads as TGTGCCAGCAGTTTAGCTTTACGGGATTACGAGCAGTACTTC.

This clone was detected only once. The chain couples TRBV19 to TRBJ1-5; the D gene is possibly TRBD1 (5 bases). V was clipped by 5 bases and J by 5 bases, with 16 bases between them. Per germline, CDR1 LNHDA and CDR2 SQIVND (reference sequence). This CDR3 is 15 amino acids long. CDR3 loop: CASSPSGVFDQPQHF. In DNA form, the CDR3 reads TGTGCCAGTAGTCCCTCGGGGGTGTTTGATCAGCCCCAGCATTTT.

The chain joins TRBV2 to TRBJ2-7; 10 bases are a match to TRBD1. The V gene end was trimmed by 5 bases and the J gene end by 5 bases; junction bases not matched to a gene: 9. Germline V lookup: CDR1 SNHLY, CDR2 FYNNEI. CDR3 length: 15 amino acids. Here the CDR3 DNA reads TGTGCCAGCAGTCCTTCGACAGGGGGCATTGACGAGCAGTACTTC. It yields the protein CASSPSTGGIDEQYF.

The chain links TRBV7-9 to TRBJ2-3; D is possibly TRBD1 (5 bases). The CDR3 loop spans 16 amino acids. V was shortened by 6 bases and J by 2 bases, with 18 bases between the two germline ends. In germline, CDR1 is SEHNR, CDR2 FQNEAQ (reference sequence). CDR3 bases: TGTGCCAGCAGTACCTTAACAGGTTCCGACACAGATACGCAGTATTTT. Protein product: CASSTLTGSDTDTQYF.

The chain couples TRBV6-5 to TRBJ1-2; 8 bases fit TRBD1. V was clipped by 11 bases and J by 7 bases; unmatched bases: 9. In germline, CDR1 is MNHEY, CDR2 SVGAGI. This CDR3 spans 12 amino acids. The CDR3 sequence is CAVGQGWVGYTF. In DNA, the CDR3 is TGTGCCGTCGGACAGGGATGGGTTGGCTACACCTTC.

This clone appeared a few times. The chain combines TRBV7-3 with TRBJ1-1; D call uncertain. The V gene's germline CDR1 is SGHTA and CDR2 FQGTGA. This CDR3 comprises 15 residues. The V and J ends lost 1 base and 0 bases respectively, with 9 bases between them. CDR3 coding DNA: TGTGCCAGCAGCTTAAATCCGGGAATGAACACTGAAGCTTTCTTT. It yields the protein CASSLNPGMNTEAFF.

The chain joins TRBV19 to TRBJ2-1, with 10 bases matching TRBD1. V lost 3 bases to trimming and J lost 7 bases; unmatched junction nucleotides: 6. CDR3 size: 15 residues. Germline values: CDR1 LNHDA, CDR2 SQIVND (reference sequence). The CDR3 coding sequence is TGTGCCAGTAGTATTGCTTGGACAGGGGGGAATGAGCAGTTCTTC. Its protein is CASSIAWTGGNEQFF.

The rearrangement links TRBV12-3 or TRBV12-4 to TRBJ1-5, with unresolved D. The CDR3 loop spans 11 amino acids. The CDR3 reads CGGYSNQPQHF. Here the CDR3 DNA reads TGTGGAGGATATAGCAATCAGCCCCAGCATTTT.

This chain joins TRBV7-9 and TRBJ2-7; D is undetermined. The V and J ends lost 4 bases and 6 bases respectively, with 10 bases between them. Germline CDR1 is SEHNR and CDR2 is FQNEAQ (reference sequence). The CDR3 length is 12 residues. The CDR3 protein is CASSYTVGEQYF. Here the CDR3 DNA reads TGTGCCAGCAGCTATACAGTCGGCGAGCAGTACTTC.

This sequence joins TRBV6-5 and TRBJ2-7; 9 nucleotides match TRBD1. With 6 bases clipped from V and 2 bases from J, the junction kept 5 bases outside the gene matches. This CDR3 spans 14 amino acids. CDR1 is MNHEY, CDR2 SVGAGI, per germline. This CDR3 reads CASSPGTGPYEQYF. CDR3 bases: TGTGCCAGCAGCCCCGGGACAGGGCCCTACGAGCAGTACTTC.

This sequence joins TRBV7-9 and TRBJ1-5; weak D call: TRBD1 (5 bases). CDR1 and CDR2 (germline): SEHNR, FQNEAQ (reference sequence). The CDR3 contains 13 residues. Trimming removed 1 base from V and 9 bases from J, with 10 bases in between. CDR3 coding DNA: TGTGCCAGCAGCTTAGACGGGGGGACGCCCCAGCATTTT. As protein: CASSLDGGTPQHF.

This chain uses TRBV29-1 with TRBJ2-3; 9 bases agree with TRBD2. Germline lookup yields CDR1 SQVTM and CDR2 ANQGSEA. This CDR3 is 15 amino acids long. V trimming: 4 bases; J trimming: 1 base; junction bases outside the gene matches: 6. CDR3 loop: CSVVTSGSRTDTQYF. For the CDR3, the DNA is TGCAGCGTTGTCACTAGCGGGTCCCGCACAGATACGCAGTATTTT.

This chain links TRBV5-4 with TRBJ1-2, with 7 bases matching TRBD1. Germline CDR1 is SGHNT and CDR2 is YYREEE (reference sequence). Trimming cost V 5 bases and J 6 bases; bases outside gene matches: 10. The CDR3 runs to 14 residues. The CDR3 nucleotides read TGTGCCAGCAGGACGTCGCGGCAGGGGGATGGCTACACCTTC. This gives the protein CASRTSRQGDGYTF.

The rearrangement links TRBV7-2 to TRBJ2-1; D may be TRBD2 (7 bases). This CDR3 spans 16 amino acids. Germline V gene data show CDR1 as SGHTA and CDR2 as FQGNSA. Trimming cost V 1 base and J 4 bases, with 14 bases left between them. Here the CDR3 DNA reads TGTGCCAGCAGCTTAGGGGAGGGGGTGACATACAATGAGCAGTTCTTC. Translated: CASSLGEGVTYNEQFF. Complete variable domain (other parts from reference TRBV7-2 and TRBJ2-1): GAGVSQSPSNKVTEKGKDVELRCDPISGHTALYWYRQSLGQGLEFLIYFQGNSAPDKSGLPSDRFSAERTGGSVSTLTIQRTQQEDSAVYLCASSLGEGVTYNEQFFGPGTRLTVL.

This chain connects TRBV2 to TRBJ1-5, with D hard to call. The V end was cut by 6 bases, the J end by 0 bases, with 18 bases between. In germline, CDR1 is SNHLY, CDR2 FYNNEI. The CDR3 loop spans 17 amino acids. The CDR3 DNA sequence: TGTGCCAGCAGCGAGGGTATAGGGATGGGTAGCAATCAGCCCCAGCATTTT. Protein: CASSEGIGMGSNQPQHF.

The V call is TRBV5-4, the J call TRBJ2-1; 11 bases are shared with TRBD1. V lost 3 bases and J lost 8; bases outside the gene matches: 7. The CDR3 length is 15 residues. The germline V gene has CDR1 SGHNT and CDR2 YYREEE (reference sequence). The CDR3, as DNA: TGTGCCAGCAGCTGGACAGGGGGCGAAACGGATGAGCAGTTCTTC. Encoded protein: CASSWTGGETDEQFF.